This T cell receptor beta chain was observed in a study of T-cell reconstitution after alpha-beta-depleted transplantation in children. Study-wide results and limits: Some patients' high day-60 TCRbeta diversity was attributed to recipient cells surviving conditioning. By one year post-transplant, T-cell counts and diversity largely arose from T cells that were newly produced. About two months after transplant, alpha-beta T cells reportedly came from several hundred expanded graft clones.

Unique molecular identifiers were built into the TCRbeta library. TCRdb used MiXCR to reprocess the PCR reads, holding one entry per CDR3 protein. In the table there are over 200,000 distinct CDR3 sequences, 7.5% to 9.5% of which are singletons. The CDR3 has 18 residues. Germline CDR1 and CDR2: DFQATT and SNEGSKA (reference sequence). Trimming at V came to 3 bases and at J to 3 bases, leaving 13 bases not matched to a gene. This clonotype was detected many times. The antigen remains undetermined. This clonotype originated in a male patient between 2 and 10 years old who had a stem cell transplant for acute myeloid leukemia, so the T cells may come from the graft donor. This chain uses TRBV20-1 with TRBJ2-1; 11 positions agree with TRBD2. The source was PBMCs, mostly from graft donor cells, collected 360 days after TCRalphabeta/CD19-depleted stem cell transplant. The CDR3 sequence: CSASDPSPSGRFYNEQFF. CDR3 in DNA: TGCAGTGCTAGCGATCCGTCCCCTAGCGGGAGGTTCTACAATGAGCAGTTCTTC.